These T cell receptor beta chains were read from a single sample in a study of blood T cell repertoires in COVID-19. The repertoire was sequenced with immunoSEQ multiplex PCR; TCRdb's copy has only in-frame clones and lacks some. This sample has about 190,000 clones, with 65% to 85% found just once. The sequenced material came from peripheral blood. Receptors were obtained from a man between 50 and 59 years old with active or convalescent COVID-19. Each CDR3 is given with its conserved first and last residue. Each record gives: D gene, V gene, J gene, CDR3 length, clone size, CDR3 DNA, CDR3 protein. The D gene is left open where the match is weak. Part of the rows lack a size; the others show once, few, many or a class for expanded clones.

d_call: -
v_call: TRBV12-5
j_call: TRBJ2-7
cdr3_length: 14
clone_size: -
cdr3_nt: TGTGCTAGTGGCCCCGGGGGATTACCCTACGAGCAGTACTTC
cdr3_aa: CASGPGGLPYEQYF

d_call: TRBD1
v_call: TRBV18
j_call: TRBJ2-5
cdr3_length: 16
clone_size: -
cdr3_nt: TGTGCCAGCTCACAAAACGGACAGGGGTCCGGAGAGACCCAGTACTTC
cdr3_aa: CASSQNGQGSGETQYF

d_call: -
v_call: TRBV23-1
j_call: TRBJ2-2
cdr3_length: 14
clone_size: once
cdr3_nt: TGCGCCAGCAGCCCAACAAACCCGACCGGGGAGCTGTTTTTT
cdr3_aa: CASSPTNPTGELFF

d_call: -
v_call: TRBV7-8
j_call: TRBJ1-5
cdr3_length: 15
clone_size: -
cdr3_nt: TGTGCCAGCAGCCTGACCAGGGCCCGGAATCAGCCCCAGCATTTT
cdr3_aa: CASSLTRARNQPQHF

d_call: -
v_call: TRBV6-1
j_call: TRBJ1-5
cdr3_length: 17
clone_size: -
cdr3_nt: TGTGCCAGCAGTGAAGCACAGGGAGTTGCTTCCAATCAGCCCCAGCATTTT
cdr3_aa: CASSEAQGVASNQPQHF

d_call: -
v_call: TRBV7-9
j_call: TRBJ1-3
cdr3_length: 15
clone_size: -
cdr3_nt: TGTGCCAGCAGCTCCGGGGACACGACTGGAAACACCATATATTTT
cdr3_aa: CASSSGDTTGNTIYF

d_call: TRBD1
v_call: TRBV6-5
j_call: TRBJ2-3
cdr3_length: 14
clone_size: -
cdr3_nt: TGTGCCAGCAGCCCGGGGACAGGGGCAGATACGCAGTATTTT
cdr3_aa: CASSPGTGADTQYF

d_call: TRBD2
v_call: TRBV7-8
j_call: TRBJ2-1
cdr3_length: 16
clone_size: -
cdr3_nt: TGTGCCAGCAGCTTACCCTGGCGGGAGGGCCTGGGTGAGCAGTTCTTC
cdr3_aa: CASSLPWREGLGEQFF

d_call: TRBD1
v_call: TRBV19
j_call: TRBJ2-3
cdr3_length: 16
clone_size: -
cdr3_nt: TGTGCCAGTAGTTCGCGGACAGGGGGCGCCTCAGATACGCAGTATTTT
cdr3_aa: CASSSRTGGASDTQYF

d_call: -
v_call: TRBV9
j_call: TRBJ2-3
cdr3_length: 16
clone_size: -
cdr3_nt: TGTGCCAGCAGCAGTTCGACAGGTGGACTCACAGATACGCAGTATTTT
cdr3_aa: CASSSSTGGLTDTQYF

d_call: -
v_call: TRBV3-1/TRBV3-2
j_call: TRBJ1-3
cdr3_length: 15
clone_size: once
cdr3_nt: TGTGCCAGCAGCCAAGGCATACAGGCGAGGAACACCATATATTTT
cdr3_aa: CASSQGIQARNTIYF

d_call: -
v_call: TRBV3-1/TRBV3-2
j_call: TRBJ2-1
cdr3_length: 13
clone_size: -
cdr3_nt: TGTGCCAGCAGCCAAGATCATTGGGGGGAACTGTTCTTC
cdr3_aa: CASSQDHWGELFF

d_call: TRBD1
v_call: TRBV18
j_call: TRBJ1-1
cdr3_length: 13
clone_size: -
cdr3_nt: TGTGCCAGCTCCCCGGGACAGGGACTGGGAGCTTTCTTT
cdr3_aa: CASSPGQGLGAFF

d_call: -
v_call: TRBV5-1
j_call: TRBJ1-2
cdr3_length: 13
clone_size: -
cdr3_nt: TGCGCCAGCAGCCCCCGGGACTCCTATGGCTACACCTTC
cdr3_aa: CASSPRDSYGYTF

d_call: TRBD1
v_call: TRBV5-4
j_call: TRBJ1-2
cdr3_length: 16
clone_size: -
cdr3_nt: TGTGCCAGCAGCCCGGGATCGACAGGGTTCCGTTATGGCTACACCTTC
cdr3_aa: CASSPGSTGFRYGYTF

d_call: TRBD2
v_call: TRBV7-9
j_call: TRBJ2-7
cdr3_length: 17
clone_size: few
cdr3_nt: TGTGCCAGCAGCCCCCGTTGGACTAGCGGGAACTTCTACGAGCAGTACTTC
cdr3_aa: CASSPRWTSGNFYEQYF

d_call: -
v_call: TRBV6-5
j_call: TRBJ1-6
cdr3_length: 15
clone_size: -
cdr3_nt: TGTGCCAGCAGACCGTTATTAGGGGGTGGTTCACCCCTCCACTTT
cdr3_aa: CASRPLLGGGSPLHF

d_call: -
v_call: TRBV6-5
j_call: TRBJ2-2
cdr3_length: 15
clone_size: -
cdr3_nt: TGTGCCAGCAGTTACGGGAGGGGGAGGACCGGGGAGCTGTTTTTT
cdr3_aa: CASSYGRGRTGELFF

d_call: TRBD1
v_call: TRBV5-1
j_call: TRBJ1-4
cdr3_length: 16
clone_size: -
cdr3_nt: TGCGCCAGCAGCCAATCCACAGGGGGCGGGAATGAAAAACTGTTTTTT
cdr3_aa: CASSQSTGGGNEKLFF

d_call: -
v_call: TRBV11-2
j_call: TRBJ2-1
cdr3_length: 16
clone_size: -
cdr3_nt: TGTGCCAGCAGCTTAGGTGCCGGGGGGCCATACAATGAGCAGTTCTTC
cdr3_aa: CASSLGAGGPYNEQFF

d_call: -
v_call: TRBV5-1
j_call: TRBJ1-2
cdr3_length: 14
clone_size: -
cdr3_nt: TGCGCCAGCAGCTATCTCCCAGGGGACTATGGCTACACCTTC
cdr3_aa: CASSYLPGDYGYTF

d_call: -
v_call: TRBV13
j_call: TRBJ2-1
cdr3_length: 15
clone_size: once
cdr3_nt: TGTGCCAGCAGCTTAGGCCTTAGTTCCTACAATGAGCAGTTCTTC
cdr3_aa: CASSLGLSSYNEQFF

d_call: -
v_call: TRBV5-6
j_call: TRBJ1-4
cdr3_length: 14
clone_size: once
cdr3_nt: TGTGCCAGCAGCTTGGACGGGATCGGGGAAAAACTGTTTTTT
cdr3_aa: CASSLDGIGEKLFF

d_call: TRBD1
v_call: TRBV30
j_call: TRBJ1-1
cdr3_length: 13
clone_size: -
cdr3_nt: TGTGCCGGAACAGGGGGCTCGAACACTGAAGCTTTCTTT
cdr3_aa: CAGTGGSNTEAFF

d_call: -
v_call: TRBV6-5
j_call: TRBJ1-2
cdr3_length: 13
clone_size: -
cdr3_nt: TGTGCCAGCAGTAAACAGGGTCACTATGGCTACACCTTC
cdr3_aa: CASSKQGHYGYTF

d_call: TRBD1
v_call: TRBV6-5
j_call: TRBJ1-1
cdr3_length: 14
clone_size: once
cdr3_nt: TGTGCCAGCAGGACGACAGGGAGAAGCACTGAAGCTTTCTTT
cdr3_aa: CASRTTGRSTEAFF

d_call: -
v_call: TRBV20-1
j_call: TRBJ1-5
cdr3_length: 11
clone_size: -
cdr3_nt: TGCAGTGCTAGATCTGGCCAGCCCCAGCATTTT
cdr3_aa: CSARSGQPQHF

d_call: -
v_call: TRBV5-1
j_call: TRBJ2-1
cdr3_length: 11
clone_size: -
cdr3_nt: TGCGCCAGCAGCTTGTCAGATGAGCAGTTCTTC
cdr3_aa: CASSLSDEQFF

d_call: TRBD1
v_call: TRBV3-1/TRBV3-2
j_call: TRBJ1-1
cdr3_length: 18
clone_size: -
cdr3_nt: TGTGCCAGCAGCCAAGATCGACAGGGGGCTGGTTTGGGCACTGAAGCTTTCTTT
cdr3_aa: CASSQDRQGAGLGTEAFF

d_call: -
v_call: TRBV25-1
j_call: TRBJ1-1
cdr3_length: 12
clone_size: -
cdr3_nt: TGTGCCAGCAGGGGACAGAACACTGAAGCTTTCTTT
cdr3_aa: CASRGQNTEAFF

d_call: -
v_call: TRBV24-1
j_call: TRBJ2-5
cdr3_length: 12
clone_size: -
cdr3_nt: TGTGCCACCAGTGATCGGAGAGGGACCCAGTACTTC
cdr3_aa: CATSDRRGTQYF

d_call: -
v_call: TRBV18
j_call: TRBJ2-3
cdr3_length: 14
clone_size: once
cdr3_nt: TGTGCCAGCTCACCCCAGGGAAGCACAGATACGCAGTATTTT
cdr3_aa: CASSPQGSTDTQYF

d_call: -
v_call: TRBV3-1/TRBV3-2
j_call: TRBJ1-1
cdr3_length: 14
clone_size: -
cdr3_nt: TGTGCCAGCAGTCTGGGAGGGCGGGCCACTGAAGCTTTCTTT
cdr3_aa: CASSLGGRATEAFF

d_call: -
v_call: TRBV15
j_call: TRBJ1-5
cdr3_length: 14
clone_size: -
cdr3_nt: TGTGCCACCAGCAGAGGAGAGAGCAATCAGCCCCAGCATTTT
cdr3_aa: CATSRGESNQPQHF

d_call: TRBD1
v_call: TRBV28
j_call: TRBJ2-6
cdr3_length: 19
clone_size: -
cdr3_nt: TGTGCCAGCAGTTCCCTCTGGACAGGGGGCCATTCTGGGGCCAACGTCCTGACTTTC
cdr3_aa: CASSSLWTGGHSGANVLTF

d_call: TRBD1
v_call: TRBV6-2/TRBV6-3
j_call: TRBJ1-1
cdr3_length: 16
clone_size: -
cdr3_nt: TGTGCCAGCAGTCCCATCCGACAGGGTCCGAACACTGAAGCTTTCTTT
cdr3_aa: CASSPIRQGPNTEAFF

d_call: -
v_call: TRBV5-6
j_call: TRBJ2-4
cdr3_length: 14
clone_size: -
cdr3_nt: TGTGCCAGCAGCCCGCGGGGAGCCAAAAACATTCAGTACTTC
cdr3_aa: CASSPRGAKNIQYF

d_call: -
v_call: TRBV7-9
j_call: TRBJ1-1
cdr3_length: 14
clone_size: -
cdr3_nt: TGTGCCAGCAGCTTACTTCGGGGGAACACTGAAGCTTTCTTT
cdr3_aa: CASSLLRGNTEAFF

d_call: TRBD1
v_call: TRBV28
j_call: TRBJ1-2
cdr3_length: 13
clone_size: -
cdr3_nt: TGTGCCAGCAGCCCCGACAGGGGCTATGGCTACACCTTC
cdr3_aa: CASSPDRGYGYTF

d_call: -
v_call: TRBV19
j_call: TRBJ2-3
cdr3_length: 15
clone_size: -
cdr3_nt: TGTGCCAGTAGTAATTCAATGGGGCTCACAGATACGCAGTATTTT
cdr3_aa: CASSNSMGLTDTQYF

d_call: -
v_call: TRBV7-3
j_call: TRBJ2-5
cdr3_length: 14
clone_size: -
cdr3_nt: TGTGCCAGCAGCTTAAAAGGGGCGGTAGAGACCCAGTACTTC
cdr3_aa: CASSLKGAVETQYF

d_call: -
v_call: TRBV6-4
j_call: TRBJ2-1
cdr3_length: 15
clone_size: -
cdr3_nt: TGTGCCAGCAGTGAAGAGGCGGGGTACTACAATGAGCAGTTCTTC
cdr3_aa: CASSEEAGYYNEQFF

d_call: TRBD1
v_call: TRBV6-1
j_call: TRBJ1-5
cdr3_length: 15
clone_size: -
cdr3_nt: TGTGCCAGCAGTCCCGGGACAGGGGGCCATCAGCCCCAGCATTTT
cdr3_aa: CASSPGTGGHQPQHF

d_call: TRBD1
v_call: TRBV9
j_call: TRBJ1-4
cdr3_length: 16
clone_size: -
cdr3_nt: TGTGCCAGCAGCCGGGGTGGACAGGGGGATAATGAAAAACTGTTTTTT
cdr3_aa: CASSRGGQGDNEKLFF

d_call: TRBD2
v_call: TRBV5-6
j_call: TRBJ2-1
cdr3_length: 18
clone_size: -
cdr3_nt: TGTGCCAGCAGCCCGGGACTAGCGGGGTCTAAATTCTACAATGAGCAGTTCTTC
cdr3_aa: CASSPGLAGSKFYNEQFF

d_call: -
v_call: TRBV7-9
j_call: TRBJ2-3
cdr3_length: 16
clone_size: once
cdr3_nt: TGTGCCAGCAGCTTAGGGCTAGACCTCAAAATAGATACGCAGTATTTT
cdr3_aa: CASSLGLDLKIDTQYF